This TCR beta chain is drawn from a study of identical twins (dated by TCRdb to 2015 to 2016). At the level of the whole study: To test whether fetal clonotypes persist, the study used deep sequencing on TCR alpha and beta repertoires from monozygotic twins, unrelated adults of various ages, and cord blood. To rule out contamination, the twin experiments were replicated at different times with different library preparation protocols.

According to the germline V gene (reference sequence), CDR1 reads DFQATT and CDR2 reads SNEGSKA. Counted from cysteine to phenylalanine, this CDR3 has 15 amino acids. Left in the record is the CDR3 DNA by itself, 45 bases read in frame from the first base. Cut back by 0 bases and 6 bases, the V and J ends lie 17 bases apart. The paper's findings and limits, for the study overall: Conclusions relied on cross-sectional statistical analysis, since the same donors could not be followed over many years. Compared with coincidental sharing between unrelated individuals, an excess of low generation-probability sequences was observed among out-of-frame TCR alpha sequences shared between twins. Invariant T cells such as MAIT and iNKT could partly confound zero-insertion analyses, though diverse VJ usage argued against this for most clonotypes. Fewer insertions were carried by abundant cord blood beta clonotypes, a similar but weaker trend appeared in young adult naive repertoires, and no such trend appeared in memory repertoires. Out-of-frame TCR alpha sharing in monozygotic twins was systematically underestimated by recombination models, whereas sharing between unrelated individuals was in agreement with the recombination models. A weaker excess of twin sharing was found in beta out-of-frame sequences because the signal-to-noise ratio was lowered by fewer shared sequences.

Only healthy Caucasian donors were included. The twin cohort consisted of three pairs of female monozygotic twins, all aged roughly 18 to 30 years. CD4+ and CD8+ T cell populations were isolated with positive isolation kits from Invitrogen. The method was 5' RACE. The listed sequencing device is Illumina HiSeq 2000. Template switching added a universal primer binding site, and the final cDNA carried a unique molecular identifier that allowed TCR cDNA molecules to be counted accurately. First-strand cDNA for TCR alpha and beta chains was synthesized from specific primers in the conserved constant-segment region. To control for contamination, every cDNA library carried two barcodes: a SMART-Mk sample barcode plus Illumina barcodes. TruSeq adapter sequences along with Illumina sample barcodes were introduced in two successive PCR steps. The TCR alpha and beta cDNA libraries were sequenced on the Illumina HiSeq platform using custom primers. The study's own analysis went as follows. MiGEC was used to process raw reads and extract unique molecular identifiers, and MiXCR was used to find CDR3 positions. For each individual, recombination models were inferred using an EM algorithm with the repgenHMM and IGoR tools. The analysis of shared clonotypes was done with the tcR package in R, with sharing normalized by the product of cloneset sizes. To study raw recombination without the effects of thymic and clonal selection, out-of-frame nonproductive sequences were analyzed. TCRdb reprocessing: public reads trimmed at Q25 with fastp, clones called with MiXCR, in-frame beta chains kept. Rows with a matching CDR3 protein are joined into one entry that keeps the most common DNA and genes. The V and J calls and clone size are TCRdb's, not the authors'. The sample table shows roughly 260,000 distinct CDR3 sequences, and approximately 6.8% are seen once. The ten top clones hold roughly 5% of the sample.

This clonotype was seen a few times. Its antigen is not yet known. The sample holds no much larger clone one base away, and base qualities are not on file. The data also belong to a second study, concerning yellow fever vaccine responses in identical twins. From that second study: The T cell response to vaccination in identical twins was reported by the authors to appear partly convergent and partly personalized. In identical twins, the study followed T cell clones that responded to the vaccine with precision.

Sequenced input: CD8+ T cells sorted from blood. The receptor's source is a woman between 18 and 30 years old in good health. Rearrangement joined TRBV20-1 to TRBJ1-1; TRBD1 is perhaps the D gene, given 5 matching bases. In nucleotide form, the sequence is TGCAGTGCTAGAGATCGGCAGGGCTCGATTGCTGAAGCTTTCTTT. It specifies CSARDRQGSIAEAFF.